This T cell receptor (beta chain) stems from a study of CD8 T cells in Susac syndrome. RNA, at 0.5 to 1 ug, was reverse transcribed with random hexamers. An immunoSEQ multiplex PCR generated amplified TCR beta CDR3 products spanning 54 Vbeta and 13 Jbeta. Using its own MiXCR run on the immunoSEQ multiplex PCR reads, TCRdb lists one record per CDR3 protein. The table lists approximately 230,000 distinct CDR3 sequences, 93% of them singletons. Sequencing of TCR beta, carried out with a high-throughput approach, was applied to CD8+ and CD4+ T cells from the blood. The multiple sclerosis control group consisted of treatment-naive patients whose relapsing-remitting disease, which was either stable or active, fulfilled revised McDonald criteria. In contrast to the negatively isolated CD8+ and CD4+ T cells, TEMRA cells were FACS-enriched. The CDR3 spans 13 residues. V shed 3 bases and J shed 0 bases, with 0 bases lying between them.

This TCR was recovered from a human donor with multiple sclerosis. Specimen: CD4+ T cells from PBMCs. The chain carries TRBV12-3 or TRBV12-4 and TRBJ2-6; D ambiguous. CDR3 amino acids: CASSFSGANVLTF. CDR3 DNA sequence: TGTGCCAGCAGTTTCTCTGGGGCCAACGTCCTGACTTTC.